The rows below give T cell receptor beta chains drawn from one sample of a study of CD8 T cells in ankylosing spondylitis. TCRdb ran MiXCR on the 5' RACE reads and lists one entry per CDR3 protein. The top ten clones hold approximately 16% of a sample with under 200,000 distinct CDR3 sequences, 8.5% to 10% of them seen once. Sequenced sample: blood, either unsorted or a sorted T cell fraction (not recorded which). The receptor set was obtained from a female donor with ankylosing spondylitis or in good health (not recorded which). Each CDR3 is given with its conserved first and last residue.

V gene: TRBV20-1; J gene: TRBJ2-1; CDR3 protein: CSAQDYYQQFF
V gene: TRBV7-9; J gene: TRBJ2-2; CDR3 protein: CASSLRGNTGELFF
V gene: TRBV18; J gene: TRBJ2-3; CDR3 protein: CASSKEGPGTDTQYF
V gene: TRBV7-6; J gene: TRBJ2-6; CDR3 protein: CASSLAAQELSGANVLTF
V gene: TRBV12-3/TRBV12-4; J gene: TRBJ2-7; CDR3 protein: CASSLSQIYEQYF
V gene: TRBV7-9; J gene: TRBJ1-1; CDR3 protein: CASSHEAMNTEAFF
V gene: TRBV29-1; J gene: TRBJ1-1; CDR3 protein: CSVEDHREIFGTEAFF
V gene: TRBV25-1; J gene: TRBJ2-2; CDR3 protein: CASSEAGGADGELFF
V gene: TRBV6-6; J gene: TRBJ1-1; CDR3 protein: CASSFNTGTEAFF
V gene: TRBV6-2/TRBV6-3; J gene: TRBJ2-2; CDR3 protein: CATRWRGVTGELFF
V gene: TRBV4-1; J gene: TRBJ1-1; CDR3 protein: CASSQGVAGTEAFF
V gene: TRBV7-9; J gene: TRBJ2-7; CDR3 protein: CASSTIHGQYF
V gene: TRBV5-6; J gene: TRBJ2-3; CDR3 protein: CASSPTVRREVVEDTQYF
V gene: TRBV12-3/TRBV12-4; J gene: TRBJ1-5; CDR3 protein: CASSPGTGGQPQHF
V gene: TRBV27; J gene: TRBJ1-5; CDR3 protein: CASSLNVGKVLGDQPQHF
V gene: TRBV10-2; J gene: TRBJ1-2; CDR3 protein: CASWEGLDYGYTF
V gene: TRBV27; J gene: TRBJ1-5; CDR3 protein: CASSLSPSNQPQHF
V gene: TRBV6-2/TRBV6-3; J gene: TRBJ1-2; CDR3 protein: CASSPDSYVDGYTF
V gene: TRBV5-5; J gene: TRBJ2-1; CDR3 protein: CASSSTRGGNEQFF
V gene: TRBV14; J gene: TRBJ2-1; CDR3 protein: CASSLTTPLHEQFF
V gene: TRBV18; J gene: TRBJ2-2; CDR3 protein: CASAGTSGRTDTGELFF
V gene: TRBV6-6; J gene: TRBJ2-3; CDR3 protein: CARQFTDTQYF
V gene: TRBV7-9; J gene: TRBJ1-6; CDR3 protein: CASSLGQGGSPLHF
V gene: TRBV21-1; J gene: TRBJ2-7; CDR3 protein: CASSTHRDRVYYEQYF
V gene: TRBV18; J gene: TRBJ2-1; CDR3 protein: CASSPPNSREHNEQFF
V gene: TRBV4-3; J gene: TRBJ2-1; CDR3 protein: CASSQDGTGGRYNEQFF
V gene: TRBV6-5; J gene: TRBJ2-3; CDR3 protein: CAVQGWDTQYF
V gene: TRBV27; J gene: TRBJ2-5; CDR3 protein: CASRLAGDETQYF
V gene: TRBV5-1; J gene: TRBJ2-7; CDR3 protein: CASSLEYSSKGEQYF
V gene: TRBV20-1; J gene: TRBJ2-7; CDR3 protein: CSVRPSGFSYEQYF
V gene: TRBV11-2; J gene: TRBJ1-6; CDR3 protein: CASSLGTATNSPLHF
V gene: TRBV13; J gene: TRBJ1-6; CDR3 protein: CASSPQGGSPLHF
V gene: TRBV9; J gene: TRBJ2-7; CDR3 protein: CASSVGGASDEQYF
V gene: TRBV15; J gene: TRBJ1-5; CDR3 protein: CATSRDHSQPQHF
V gene: TRBV6-1; J gene: TRBJ1-2; CDR3 protein: CASNPNYYGYTF
V gene: TRBV9; J gene: TRBJ2-2; CDR3 protein: CASSVETATYTGELFF
V gene: TRBV7-9; J gene: TRBJ1-1; CDR3 protein: CASSQSAEIGAFF